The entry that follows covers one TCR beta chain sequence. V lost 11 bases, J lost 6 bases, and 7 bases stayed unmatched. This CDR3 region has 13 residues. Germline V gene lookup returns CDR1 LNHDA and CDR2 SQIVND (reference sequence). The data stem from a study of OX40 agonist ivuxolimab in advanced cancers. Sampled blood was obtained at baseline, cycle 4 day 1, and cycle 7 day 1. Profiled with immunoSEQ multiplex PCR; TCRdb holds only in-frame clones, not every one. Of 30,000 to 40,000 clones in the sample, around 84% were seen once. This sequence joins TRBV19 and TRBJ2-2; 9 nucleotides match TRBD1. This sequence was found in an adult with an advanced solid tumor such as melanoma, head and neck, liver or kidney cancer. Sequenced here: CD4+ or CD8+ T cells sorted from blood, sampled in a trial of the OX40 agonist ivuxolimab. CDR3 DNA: TGTGCCGGACAGGGGAAGATGGCCGGGGAGCTGTTTTTT. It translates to CAGQGKMAGELFF.